The 8 T cell receptor beta chains given below trace back to one sample, sequenced in a study of T cell responses to AZD1222 COVID-19 vaccine. The assay was immunoSEQ multiplex PCR, and TCRdb's table has in-frame clones only and misses some. The sample contains about 260,000 clones, roughly 93% of which appear only once. The input for sequencing was peripheral blood, taken on day 0 of AZD1222 vaccination. These receptors originate from an adult in good health.

This chain connects TRBV19 to TRBJ1-5, with D hard to call. The CDR3 is 14 residues long. Germline assignment: CDR1 LNHDA and CDR2 SQIVND (reference sequence). Trimming took 6 bases from V and 6 from J, leaving 15 bases between them. CDR3 sequence: CASSQTWGGQPQHF. In DNA, the CDR3 is TGTGCCAGTAGCCAAACGTGGGGAGGTCAGCCCCAGCATTTT.

The chain carries TRBV2 and TRBJ2-7; 9 bases map to TRBD1. From germline, CDR1 is SNHLY and CDR2 FYNNEI. This CDR3 comprises 13 residues. The V segment lost 7 bases and the J segment 2 bases; nucleotides outside the gene matches: 3. CDR3 coding DNA: TGTGCCAGCATGGGACAGGGAGCCTACGAGCAGTACTTC. Its protein is CASMGQGAYEQYF.

V and J are TRBV5-4 and TRBJ2-5; 8 nucleotides match TRBD2. The CDR3 is 16 amino acids. Looked up from germline, CDR1 is SGHNT and CDR2 is YYREEE (reference sequence). Germline trimming cut 0 bases from V and 5 bases from J; bases unmatched to any gene: 9. The CDR3 DNA follows: TGTGCCAGCAGCTTGGGGCTAGCGGGCCTTAAGGAGACCCAGTACTTC. Translating gives CASSLGLAGLKETQYF.

This chain connects TRBV9 to TRBJ2-7; tentative D call: TRBD1 (5 bases). There are 11 residues in the CDR3. CDR1 and CDR2 (germline): SGDLS, YYNGEE. V was pared by 2 bases and J by 7 bases, with 7 bases between. The CDR3, as DNA: TGTGCCAGCAGCGTTAGGACAGAGCAGTACTTC. Translating it yields CASSVRTEQYF.

The chain is built from TRBV6-2 or TRBV6-3 and TRBJ1-2; a possible D gene is TRBD1 (5 bases). Per the germline V gene, CDR1 is MNHEY and CDR2 is SVGEGT. This CDR3 has 14 residues. V lost 3 bases to trimming and J lost 8 bases, with 16 bases between them. This chain's CDR3 is CASSYSPGPLGYTF. CDR3 DNA sequence: TGTGCCAGCAGTTATTCGCCGGGACCGCTGGGCTACACCTTC.

The gene calls are TRBV19 and TRBJ2-2; a possible D gene is TRBD2 (6 bases). Germline-derived CDR1 and CDR2 are LNHDA and SQIVND (reference sequence). Trimming shortened V by 2 bases and J by 6 bases, and 10 bases separated the two germline ends. This CDR3 is 14 amino acids long. The CDR3 sequence is CASSILGSAGELFF. Written as DNA, the CDR3 is TGTGCCAGTAGTATACTCGGGAGTGCCGGGGAGCTGTTTTTT.

The genes are TRBV7-9 and TRBJ2-2, with D perhaps being TRBD1 or TRBD2 (6 bases each). CDR3 size: 14 residues. V was trimmed by 11 bases and J by 4 bases, leaving 17 bases between them. Per the germline V gene, CDR1 is SEHNR and CDR2 is FQNEAQ (reference sequence). In DNA, the CDR3 is TGTGCCGGCAATGGGGGGCTAGTCACCGGGGAGCTGTTTTTT. This gives the protein CAGNGGLVTGELFF.

The chain is built from TRBV18 and TRBJ2-6; the match to TRBD1 covers 7 bases. Trimming took 3 bases from V and 1 from J; bases not matched to a gene: 9. The length of the CDR3 is 18 residues. Germline CDR1 and CDR2: KGHSH and LQKENI. CDR3 in amino acids: CASSPPGQLVSGANVLTF. In DNA, the CDR3 is TGTGCCAGCTCACCCCCGGGACAGCTTGTTTCTGGGGCCAACGTCCTGACTTTC.